This T cell receptor (beta chain) was captured in a study of T-cell reconstitution after alpha-beta-depleted transplantation in children. Germline V gives CDR1 SQVTM, CDR2 ANQGSEA. V lost 6 bases and J lost 6; bases outside the gene matches: 4. This CDR3 has 12 amino acids. As it was prepared, the TCRbeta library received unique molecular identifiers. TCRdb used MiXCR to reprocess the PCR reads, holding one entry per CDR3 protein. The sample includes about 500,000 distinct CDR3 sequences, approximately 29% seen only once; the top ten take less than 2.5%. The rearrangement joins TRBV29-1 to TRBJ2-2; 7 bases line up with TRBD1. The source was PBMCs from the stem cell graft donor, collected from the stem cell graft. The clonotype comes from a human donor who donated a stem cell graft to a child with aplastic anemia. CDR3 sequence reads: CSVNRGAGELFF. The DNA of the CDR3 is TGCAGCGTCAACAGGGGTGCCGGGGAGCTGTTTTTT.